Shown below are 20 T cell receptor beta chains from a single sample sequenced in a study of T cell responses to AZD1222 COVID-19 vaccine. Data came from immunoSEQ multiplex PCR; TCRdb stores just in-frame clones and leaves some out. This repertoire shows 110,000 to 150,000 clones, 85% to 95% found once; its top ten account for less than 1%. This material consisted of peripheral blood, taken on day 0 of MenACWY control vaccination. These receptors were taken from an adult in good health.

V gene TRBV6-2 or TRBV6-3 combines with J gene TRBJ1-4; TRBD1 matches 8 bases. Germline lookup yields CDR1 MNHEY and CDR2 SVGEGT. This CDR3 has 15 residues. The V and J ends lost 2 bases and 5 bases, in that order; junction bases with no gene match: 4. CDR3 sequence reads: CASSYLRDRNEKLFF. Here the CDR3 DNA reads TGTGCCAGCAGTTACCTCCGGGACAGGAATGAAAAACTGTTTTTT.

The chain is built from TRBV15 and TRBJ1-2; 10 nucleotides match TRBD1. Trimming removed 1 base from V and 6 bases from J; junction bases left unmatched: 2. The CDR3 spans 14 residues. Germline values: CDR1 LNHNV, CDR2 YYDKDF (reference sequence). The CDR3 bases are TGTGCCACCAGCAGAGGACAGGGGGCGGATGGCTACACCTTC. Amino acids: CATSRGQGADGYTF.

This clone has just a few counts. The rearrangement joins TRBV7-2 to TRBJ2-1, with 10 bases identical to TRBD2. This CDR3 comprises 19 residues. Germline trimming cut 4 bases from V and 2 bases from J; bases unmatched to any gene: 14. Germline V gene data show CDR1 as SGHTA and CDR2 as FQGNSA. The CDR3 loop is CASSSTSERGGLAYNEQFF. Written as DNA, the CDR3 is TGTGCCAGCAGCTCCACCTCTGAGCGGGGGGGCCTAGCCTACAATGAGCAGTTCTTC.

The chain joins TRBV6-5 to TRBJ2-6; weak D call: TRBD2 (5 bases). The V gene's germline CDR1 is MNHEY and CDR2 SVGAGI. This CDR3 has 15 residues. The germline V and J ends were trimmed by 8 bases and 3 bases, with 14 bases remaining between them. This CDR3 reads CASEKEGSGANVLTF. CDR3 coding DNA: TGTGCCAGCGAAAAAGAGGGTAGTGGGGCCAACGTCCTGACTTTC.

This chain connects TRBV19 to TRBJ2-5, with 11 bases aligning to TRBD1. The CDR3 totals 15 residues. Unmatched junction bases numbered 1, after V lost 0 bases and J lost 4 bases. Germline V gene lookup returns CDR1 LNHDA and CDR2 SQIVND (reference sequence). CDR3 nucleotide sequence: TGTGCCAGTAGTATAGAGGGACAGGGGGTAGAGACCCAGTACTTC. Translating it yields CASSIEGQGVETQYF.

A remark on this clone: One end of the junction varies from germline; a read error may be responsible. The chain has TRBV2 and TRBJ2-7; D is uncertain. Germline CDR1 is SNHLY and CDR2 is FYNNEI. The CDR3 runs to 12 residues. The CDR3 DNA sequence: TGTGCCAGCAGTGATGCGGCAGCCCCGCCCCACTTC. Its protein product is CASSDAAAPPHF. Full variable domain (missing parts from reference TRBV2 and TRBJ2-7): EPEVTQTPSHQVTQMGQEVILRCVPISNHLYFYWYRQILGQKVEFLVSFYNNEISEKSEIFDDQFSVERPDGSNFTLKIRSTKLEDSAMYFCASSDAAAPPHFGPGTRLTVT.

The gene calls are TRBV5-1 and TRBJ2-5; D remains unclear. V lost 1 base to trimming and J lost 5 bases, with 6 bases between them. The germline V gene has CDR1 SGHRS and CDR2 YFSETQ. The CDR3 length is 12 residues. CDR3 region: CASSLSVETQYF. The CDR3 DNA reads as TGCGCCAGCAGCTTGTCCGTCGAGACCCAGTACTTC.

This chain uses TRBV5-1 with TRBJ1-2; 12 bases map to TRBD1. Trimming took 7 bases from V and 3 from J; bases not matched to a gene: 7. From germline, CDR1 is SGHRS and CDR2 YFSETQ. The CDR3 loop spans 15 amino acids. This chain's CDR3 is CASAEGQGADYGYTF. CDR3 bases: TGCGCCAGCGCCGAGGGACAGGGGGCCGACTATGGCTACACCTTC. The full variable domain, rest sourced from reference TRBV5-1 and TRBJ1-2, is KAGVTQTPRYLIKTRGQQVTLSCSPISGHRSVSWYQQTPGQGLQFLFEYFSETQRNKGNFPGRFSGRQFSNSRSEMNVSTLELGDSALYLCASAEGQGADYGYTFGSGTRLTVV.

V is TRBV6-1 and J is TRBJ1-2; 9 bases are shared with TRBD1. The CDR3 length is 15 residues. Trimming removed 2 bases from V and 6 bases from J; junction bases left unmatched: 7. Germline V gene data show CDR1 as MNHNS and CDR2 as SASEGT. The DNA for the CDR3 is TGTGCCAGCAGTGAACCCCCCCGGACAGGGGATGGCTACACCTTC. Protein sequence: CASSEPPRTGDGYTF.

V gene TRBV4-3 combines with J gene TRBJ1-2, with 9 positions matching TRBD1. V gave up 2 bases and J gave up 4 bases; unmatched junction bases: 5. CDR1 LGHNA and CDR2 YSLEER come from the germline V gene. This CDR3 comprises 15 residues. The CDR3 DNA follows: TGCGCCAGCAGCCAACTTGTGGGACAGGGCTATGGCTACACCTTC. Translated: CASSQLVGQGYGYTF.

The V and J genes are TRBV7-2 and TRBJ2-3; D ambiguous. The germline V gene encodes CDR1 SGHTA and CDR2 FQGNSA. CDR3 length: 12 residues. V gave up 3 bases and J gave up 6 bases, with 7 bases separating them. The CDR3 sequence is CASSLHRDTQYF. The CDR3 nucleotides read TGTGCCAGCAGCTTGCATCGGGATACGCAGTATTTT.

V usage is TRBV2 and J usage is TRBJ2-1; 12 bases map to TRBD2. Germline V gene sequence: CDR1 SNHLY, CDR2 FYNNEI. The CDR3 loop spans 18 amino acids. V lost 6 bases, J lost 3 bases, and 12 bases stayed unmatched. CDR3 sequence reads: CASRRASGGVFVYNEQFF. CDR3 nucleotide sequence: TGTGCCAGCAGGAGAGCTAGCGGGGGGGTTTTTGTCTACAATGAGCAGTTCTTC.

V usage is TRBV2 and J usage is TRBJ1-5; 7 nucleotides line up with TRBD1. The length of the CDR3 is 15 residues. V was clipped by 7 bases and J by 4 bases; unmatched bases: 10. Germline CDR1 is SNHLY and CDR2 is FYNNEI. CDR3 nucleotide sequence: TGTGCCAGCAAGGACAGGAGGGGGCTGAATCAGCCCCAGCATTTT. Its protein is CASKDRRGLNQPQHF. Drawing the rest from reference TRBV2 and TRBJ1-5, the complete variable domain is EPEVTQTPSHQVTQMGQEVILRCVPISNHLYFYWYRQILGQKVEFLVSFYNNEISEKSEIFDDQFSVERPDGSNFTLKIRSTKLEDSAMYFCASKDRRGLNQPQHFGDGTRLSIL.

This clone has just a few counts. The chain carries TRBV7-3 and TRBJ2-1; a possible D gene is TRBD1 (6 bases). CDR1 and CDR2 (germline): SGHTA, FQGTGA. V lost 4 bases and J lost 6, with 16 bases in between. The CDR3 extends over 15 amino acids. This chain's CDR3 is CASSSAGALGNEQFF. The DNA of the CDR3 is TGTGCCAGCAGCTCCGCAGGGGCGCTGGGCAATGAGCAGTTCTTC.

The chain recombines TRBV10-2 with TRBJ1-3; no definite D call. The germline gives CDR1 WSHSY, CDR2 SAAADI. The CDR3 extends over 15 amino acids. The V end was cut by 7 bases, the J end by 3 bases, with 16 bases between. In nucleotides, the CDR3 is TGCGCCAGCACCGTGACGGCCTCGGGTGGAAACACCATATATTTT. It encodes CASTVTASGGNTIYF.

The CDR3 coding sequence is TGTGCCAGCAGTAACAGTGAACTTCATGGCTACACCTTC. Its protein product is CASSNSELHGYTF. The chain combines TRBV12-3 or TRBV12-4 with TRBJ1-2; the D is unclear. V was trimmed by 5 bases and J by 6 bases, leaving 13 bases between them. This CDR3 region has 13 residues.

The chain carries TRBV24-1 and TRBJ2-1, with TRBD2 identical over 10 bases. The CDR3 contains 16 residues. V lost 2 bases, J lost 4 bases, and 4 bases stayed unmatched. Germline CDR1 KGHDR, CDR2 SFDVKD. The CDR3 protein is CATSDSLAGAYNEQFF. CDR3 bases: TGTGCCACCAGTGATTCTCTAGCGGGGGCTTACAATGAGCAGTTCTTC.

The rearrangement joins TRBV6-5 to TRBJ2-2, with no clear D. Per the germline V gene, CDR1 is MNHEY and CDR2 is SVGAGI. Deletions cut 2 bases from V and 3 bases from J, with 4 bases between. The CDR3 totals 13 residues. The chain's CDR3 is CASSYGHTGELFF. In DNA, the CDR3 is TGTGCCAGCAGTTACGGCCACACCGGGGAGCTGTTTTTT.

The CDR3 is CSVGGLAGPQGEQFF. The CDR3 DNA sequence: TGCAGCGTGGGGGGACTAGCGGGACCACAAGGTGAGCAGTTCTTC. This chain links TRBV29-1 with TRBJ2-1; the match to TRBD2 covers 13 bases. This CDR3 spans 15 amino acids. Germline assignment: CDR1 SQVTM and CDR2 ANQGSEA. V trimming: 6 bases; J trimming: 9 bases; junction bases outside the gene matches: 11.

CDR3 DNA sequence: TGTGCCAGCAGACAGAAACCCAATGAGCAGTTCTTC. Protein sequence: CASRQKPNEQFF. This chain links TRBV2 with TRBJ2-1; D gene ambiguous. Germline V lookup: CDR1 SNHLY, CDR2 FYNNEI. This CDR3 is 12 amino acids long. Trimming shortened V by 6 bases and J by 6 bases, and 9 bases separated the two germline ends. Full variable domain (outside the CDR3, taken from reference TRBV2 and TRBJ2-1): EPEVTQTPSHQVTQMGQEVILRCVPISNHLYFYWYRQILGQKVEFLVSFYNNEISEKSEIFDDQFSVERPDGSNFTLKIRSTKLEDSAMYFCASRQKPNEQFFGPGTRLTVL.